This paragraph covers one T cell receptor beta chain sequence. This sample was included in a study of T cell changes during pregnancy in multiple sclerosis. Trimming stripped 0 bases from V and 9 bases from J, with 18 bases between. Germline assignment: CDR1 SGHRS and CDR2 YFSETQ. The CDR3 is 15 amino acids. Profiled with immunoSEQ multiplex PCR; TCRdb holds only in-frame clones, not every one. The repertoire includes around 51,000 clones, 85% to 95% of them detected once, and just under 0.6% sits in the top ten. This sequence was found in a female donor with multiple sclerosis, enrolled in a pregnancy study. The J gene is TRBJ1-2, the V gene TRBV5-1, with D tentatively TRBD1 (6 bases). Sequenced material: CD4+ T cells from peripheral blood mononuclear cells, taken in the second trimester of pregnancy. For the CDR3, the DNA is TGCGCCAGCAGCTTGGCCGGGAACAGGGAAGAGCGCTACACCTTC. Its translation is CASSLAGNREERYTF.